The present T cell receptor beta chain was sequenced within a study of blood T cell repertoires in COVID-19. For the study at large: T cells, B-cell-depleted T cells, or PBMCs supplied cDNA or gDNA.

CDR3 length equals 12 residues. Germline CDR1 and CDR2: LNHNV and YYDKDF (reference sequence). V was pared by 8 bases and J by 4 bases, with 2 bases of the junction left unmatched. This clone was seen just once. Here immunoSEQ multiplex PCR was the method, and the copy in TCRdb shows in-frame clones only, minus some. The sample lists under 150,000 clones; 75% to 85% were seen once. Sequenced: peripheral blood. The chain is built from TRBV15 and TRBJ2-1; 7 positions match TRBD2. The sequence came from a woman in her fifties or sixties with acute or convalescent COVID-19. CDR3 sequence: CATAGGYNEQFF. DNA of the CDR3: TGTGCCACCGCCGGGGGGTACAATGAGCAGTTCTTC.